This T cell receptor (beta chain) was profiled in a study of Ad26.COV2.S vaccination and SARS-CoV-2 variants. On the study more broadly: The authors gave Ad26.COV2.S intramuscularly, either once or twice 56 days apart. Overall study results and limits: Similar non-spike TCR breadth was seen in vaccine and placebo recipients.

As concerns this clone: Antigen specificity is unknown.

CDR3 length: 15 amino acids. Germline-derived CDR1 and CDR2 are LGHNA and YSLEER. V gave up 1 base and J gave up 3 bases, with 9 bases separating them. Some clones are missing from TCRdb's copy, which holds only in-frame ones; the method was immunoSEQ multiplex PCR. The repertoire has around 300,000 clones, about 90% of them found once; the top ten carry 4.5% to 5.5%. Sample treatment: 15 to 20 received Ad26.COV2.S at low or high dose, single or two shots; about 5 received placebo; per-sample allocation not given. Day 63 after the first vaccine or placebo injection was the time point for sampling. Donation was by an adult aged 18-55 years who was in Boston.

This material consisted of peripheral blood, taken in a trial of Ad26.COV2.S vaccine versus placebo. The V call is TRBV4-3, the J call TRBJ1-4, with D possibly matching TRBD1 (6 bases). This clonotype was sampled from a person between 18 and 60 years old who received the Ad26.COV2.S COVID-19 vaccine or a placebo. CDR3 region: CASSQAEGANEKLFF. The CDR3 DNA reads TGCGCCAGCAGCCAAGCGGAGGGGGCTAATGAAAAACTGTTTTTT.